The 27 T cell receptor beta chains below all came from one sample that was sequenced in a study of blood T cell repertoires in COVID-19. The repertoire was sequenced with immunoSEQ multiplex PCR; TCRdb's copy has only in-frame clones and lacks some. The table records roughly 80,000 clones, more than 70% of them present only once. Sequences were obtained from peripheral blood. The receptors originated from a man in his 70s with active or convalescent COVID-19.

The chain has TRBV13 and TRBJ2-2; D perhaps matches TRBD1 (5 bases). Trimming cost V 5 bases and J 8 bases, with 12 bases left between them. CDR3 length equals 13 residues. CDR1 and CDR2 (germline): PRHDT, FYEKMQ (reference sequence). The CDR3, as DNA: TGTGCCAGCAGCAGCAGGGTTCGTGGGGAGCTGTTTTTT. Translating gives CASSSRVRGELFF.

The CDR3 sequence is CASGPMANTEAFF. CDR3 sequence (DNA): TGCGCCAGCGGGCCGATGGCGAACACTGAAGCTTTCTTT. This rearrangement joins TRBV4-1 to TRBJ1-1; the D is unclear. CDR1 MGHRA and CDR2 YSYEKL come from the germline V gene. CDR3 length: 13 amino acids. V lost 8 bases, J lost 1 base, and 11 bases lay in between.

The chain recombines TRBV9 with TRBJ1-1, with D hard to call. Germline V gene sequence: CDR1 SGDLS, CDR2 YYNGEE. CDR3 length: 16 residues. With 3 bases removed from V and 1 base from J, the gap between germline ends came to 16 bases. The CDR3 DNA follows: TGTGCCAGCAGCGCAACGACTGACCTTGGGAACACTGAAGCTTTCTTT. This sequence encodes CASSATTDLGNTEAFF.

This chain links TRBV24-1 with TRBJ2-2, with TRBD2 as a possible D gene (5 bases). CDR1 KGHDR and CDR2 SFDVKD come from the germline V gene. The CDR3 is 14 residues long. The germline V and J ends were trimmed by 0 bases and 4 bases, with 5 bases remaining between them. The chain's CDR3 is CATSDLAGTGELFF. CDR3 nucleotides: TGTGCCACCAGTGATTTGGCGGGCACCGGGGAGCTGTTTTTT.

The rearrangement uses TRBV7-2 and TRBJ1-6; possible D gene TRBD1, 5 bases. The germline V gene has CDR1 SGHTA and CDR2 FQGNSA. Deletions cut 5 bases from V and 7 bases from J, with 15 bases between. CDR3 length: 15 residues. Here the CDR3 DNA reads TGTGCCAGCAGCATATCGACAGCTCCGAATTCACCCCTCCACTTT. Amino acid sequence: CASSISTAPNSPLHF.

This chain links TRBV30 with TRBJ1-5; 9 bases line up with TRBD1. V was clipped by 2 bases and J by 4 bases; unmatched bases: 3. Germline V gene lookup returns CDR1 GTSNPN and CDR2 SVGIG (reference sequence). CDR3 length: 14 residues. For the CDR3, the DNA is TGTGCCTGGAGTTTGACAGGGGGGAATCAGCCCCAGCATTTT. This codes for CAWSLTGGNQPQHF.

This clone has a handful of counts. The V gene is TRBV18, the J gene TRBJ2-2, with D possibly TRBD1 on 5 matching bases. V was trimmed by 3 bases and J by 0 bases, leaving 11 bases between them. CDR3 length: 16 residues. Germline CDR1 is KGHSH and CDR2 is LQKENI. CDR3 amino acids: CASSPQTATNTGELFF. Here the CDR3 DNA reads TGTGCCAGCTCACCCCAGACAGCTACGAACACCGGGGAGCTGTTTTTT. Using reference TRBV18 and TRBJ2-2 for the parts outside the CDR3, the full variable domain is NAGVMQNPRHLVRRRGQEARLRCSPMKGHSHVYWYRQLPEEGLKFMVYLQKENIIDESGMPKERFSAEFPKEGPSILRIQQVVRGDSAAYFCASSPQTATNTGELFFGEGSRLTVL.

The rearrangement joins TRBV10-2 to TRBJ2-7, with 9 positions matching TRBD2. CDR3 size: 13 residues. V trimming: 7 bases; J trimming: 6 bases; junction bases outside the gene matches: 7. Germline CDR1 WSHSY, CDR2 SAAADI. The CDR3 loop is CASISGTSLEQYF. The CDR3 nucleotides are TGCGCCAGCATCTCCGGGACTAGCCTCGAGCAGTACTTC.

V and J are TRBV3-1 (or the pseudogene TRBV3-2) and TRBJ2-7, with a possible D match to TRBD2 (6 bases). Germline V lookup: CDR1 LGHDT, CDR2 YNNKEL (reference sequence). CDR3 length: 13 amino acids. Trimming left V 2 bases short and J 9 bases short, with 14 bases between. The CDR3 nucleotides read TGTGCCAGCAGCCAAAGTCGGGTGCGGGGGCAGTACTTC. This encodes CASSQSRVRGQYF.

The CDR3 is CASSLGRAEAFF. DNA of the CDR3: TGTGCCAGCAGCCTGGGTCGGGCTGAAGCTTTCTTT. This chain links TRBV6-2 or TRBV6-3 with TRBJ1-1; no firm D call. The V end lost 6 bases, the J end lost 6 bases, and 11 bases lay between the germline ends. CDR3 length: 12 residues. Germline CDR1 MNHEY, CDR2 SVGEGT.

V and J are TRBV5-1 and TRBJ1-4; TRBD1 matches at 7 bases. The CDR3 is 12 amino acids. Losses at the gene ends were 3 bases for V and 17 bases for J; bases not matched to a gene: 10. Germline loops: CDR1 SGHRS, CDR2 YFSETQ. CDR3 residues: CASSSYRGSCFF. The DNA of the CDR3 is TGCGCCAGCAGCTCGTACAGGGGATCGTGTTTTTTT.

This chain uses TRBV30 with TRBJ2-5; D remains unclear. Germline loops: CDR1 GTSNPN, CDR2 SVGIG (reference sequence). The CDR3 consists of 14 residues. V was clipped by 2 bases and J by 2 bases, with 12 bases between them. Here the CDR3 reads CAWSMNSPQETQYF. The CDR3 DNA is TGTGCCTGGAGTATGAACAGTCCACAAGAGACCCAGTACTTC.

The chain recombines TRBV6-1 with TRBJ2-2; maybe TRBD1 (5 bases). CDR1 is MNHNS, CDR2 SASEGT, per germline. V was clipped by 0 bases and J by 3 bases, with 5 bases between them. This CDR3 comprises 14 residues. As DNA, the CDR3 is TGTGCCAGCAGTGAAGCAGGGGACACCGGGGAGCTGTTTTTT. It codes for CASSEAGDTGELFF.

The chain carries TRBV2 and TRBJ1-2; TRBD1 aligns across 7 bases. Germline trimming cut 11 bases from V and 3 bases from J; bases unmatched to any gene: 9. Germline loops: CDR1 SNHLY, CDR2 FYNNEI. This CDR3 has 13 residues. CDR3 sequence (DNA): TGTGCCCGACAACCCACAGGGGACTATGGCTACACCTTC. Protein: CARQPTGDYGYTF.

This clone was seen a single time. The V call is TRBV9, the J call TRBJ2-2, with TRBD2 identical over 16 bases. The J segment lost 5 bases and the V segment lost 6 bases, leaving 1 base of the junction unmatched. The CDR3 has 15 residues. Germline lookup yields CDR1 SGDLS and CDR2 YYNGEE. CDR3 in amino acids: CASMGLAGGTGELFF. CDR3 bases: TGTGCCAGCATGGGACTAGCGGGGGGGACCGGGGAGCTGTTTTTT.

V usage is TRBV28 and J usage is TRBJ1-1; unclear D gene. The V end lost 8 bases, the J end lost 0 bases, and 7 bases lay between the germline ends. This CDR3 contains 12 residues. The germline gives CDR1 MDHEN, CDR2 SYDVKM. CDR3 nucleotides: TGTGCCAGCGGCCTCTTGAACACTGAAGCTTTCTTT. As protein: CASGLLNTEAFF.

This clone was counted many times. V gene TRBV6-5 combines with J gene TRBJ1-1; 7 bases match TRBD1. Germline lookup yields CDR1 MNHEY and CDR2 SVGAGI. After removal of 6 bases from V and 11 bases from J, the junction contained 12 bases not matched to a gene. The CDR3 covers 13 residues. The CDR3, as DNA: TGTGCCAGCAGCCTTACAGGGGAAGGAGTGGCTTTCTTT. Protein sequence: CASSLTGEGVAFF.

This clone appeared once. This rearrangement joins TRBV6-5 to TRBJ1-2; TRBD1 might be the D (6 bases). CDR3 length: 14 amino acids. The V end lost 6 bases, the J end lost 6 bases, and 17 bases lay between the germline ends. In germline, CDR1 is MNHEY, CDR2 SVGAGI. CDR3 sequence (DNA): TGTGCCAGCAGATCACAGGGAGTTAGAAATGGCTACACCTTC. Its translation: CASRSQGVRNGYTF.

This clone has more than one count but fewer than ten. The CDR3 bases are TGCGCCAGCAGCCGTGGGGCTGGCTCCACAGATACGCAGTATTTT. Protein sequence: CASSRGAGSTDTQYF. This chain uses TRBV5-1 with TRBJ2-3; possible D gene TRBD1, 5 bases. Germline V gene data show CDR1 as SGHRS and CDR2 as YFSETQ. The CDR3 has 15 residues. Trimming left V 4 bases short and J 2 bases short, with 14 bases between.

The chain couples TRBV6-5 to TRBJ2-2; 11 nucleotides line up with TRBD2. The CDR3 has 16 amino acids. The germline CDR1 and CDR2 sequences are MNHEY and SVGAGI. J gave up 5 bases and V 4 bases, and 6 bases lay outside the gene matches. CDR3 in amino acids: CASSFPTSGATGELFF. Written as DNA, the CDR3 is TGTGCCAGCAGTTTCCCGACTAGCGGGGCAACCGGGGAGCTGTTTTTT.

The gene calls are TRBV3-1 (or the pseudogene TRBV3-2) and TRBJ1-1; 8 bases map to TRBD1. Trimming cost V 4 bases and J 14 bases; bases outside gene matches: 9. Germline CDR1 is LGHDT and CDR2 is YNNKEL (reference sequence). The CDR3 extends over 12 amino acids. DNA of the CDR3: TGTGCCAGCAGCCTAGACCAGGGGGCTTTCTTCTTT. Amino acids: CASSLDQGAFFF.

The table lists this clone with many counts. The chain links TRBV11-2 to TRBJ2-7; the D gene is possibly TRBD1 (5 bases). Germline V gene lookup returns CDR1 SGHAT and CDR2 FQNNGV. V lost 3 bases to trimming and J lost 2 bases, with 11 bases between them. The CDR3 spans 14 residues. The CDR3 spells CASSFAGNPYEQYF. CDR3 DNA sequence: TGTGCCAGCAGCTTTGCAGGGAACCCCTACGAGCAGTACTTC.

The chain uses TRBV12-2 and TRBJ1-1; the D segment call TRBD1 is taken from the table without a DNA check. TRBV12-2 is flagged as a pseudogene. CDR3 length: 16 residues. In nucleotides, the CDR3 is TGTGCAAGTCGCCCAGTATCTGGGGCGAAGAACACTGAAGCTTTCTTT. Translation gives CASRPVSGAKNTEAFF.

CDR3: CASSVSAEGRYGYTF. The CDR3 nucleotides are TGTGCCAGCAGCGTGTCCGCGGAAGGCCGCTATGGCTACACCTTC. The rearrangement links TRBV9 to TRBJ1-2; D is unclear. This CDR3 is built from 15 residues. Germline assignment: CDR1 SGDLS and CDR2 YYNGEE. V lost 2 bases, J lost 4 bases, and 15 bases lay in between.

J is TRBJ2-5 and V is TRBV7-4, with 9 bases identical to TRBD2. The length of the CDR3 is 17 residues. From germline, CDR1 is SGHVT and CDR2 SQSDAQ. The V and J ends lost 3 bases and 5 bases, in that order; junction bases with no gene match: 13. CDR3 region: CASSLFIAGAPHETQYF. The CDR3 nucleotides are TGTGCCAGCAGCTTGTTTATAGCGGGGGCCCCCCACGAGACCCAGTACTTC.

V is TRBV27 and J is TRBJ2-5, with D possibly TRBD2 on 5 matching bases. Trimming shortened V by 8 bases and J by 7 bases, and 14 bases separated the two germline ends. The CDR3 length is 12 residues. The germline V gene encodes CDR1 MNHEY and CDR2 SMNVEV (reference sequence). The CDR3 nucleotides read TGTGCCAGCGGAGTGCTCGGAGGGACCCAGTACTTC. As protein: CASGVLGGTQYF.

In the case of this clone: Compared with germline, one end of the junction differs, possibly owing to a read error. V and J are TRBV7-2 and TRBJ1-3; no firm D call. Per the germline V gene, CDR1 is SGHTA and CDR2 is FQGNSA. The CDR3 covers 9 residues. For the CDR3, the DNA is TGTGCCAGCAGCGCCGGAGGGCCTTTT. Translating gives CASSAGGPF.